This TCR beta chain was sequenced in a study of blood T cell repertoires in COVID-19 (dated by TCRdb to 2019 to 2021). Background on the whole study: The collaborator samples originated in the United States, Italy and Spain and spanned the acute and convalescent phases of COVID-19. A de-identified subject ID, COVID-19 status, age in years and sex were almost always included in the sample metadata. The dataset comprised deeply sampled blood TCRbeta repertoires from subjects exposed to, actively infected with, or recovered from COVID-19. Where available, HLA class I and class II types were taken from metadata supplied by the sample provider and were not determined by assay-based typing. The samples were drawn from the first 160 participants of the ongoing ImmuneRACE study and from 1,254 subjects provided by 6 global collaborators. A freely available public database, intended as a resource for researchers studying the immune response to SARS-CoV-2, is where the repertoires were released. The prospective study material was composed of cDNA or gDNA derived from T cells, B-cell-depleted T cells, or PBMCs.

The CDR3 starts with the cysteine, ends with the phenylalanine, and has 16 residues. Only the CDR3 DNA is retained, 48 bases long and in frame from the first base. The germline V gene specifies LGHNT as CDR1 and FRNRAP as CDR2. V loses 7 bases at its end and J loses 0 bases; junction bases beyond the gene matches: 9. The collaborating institutions used their own protocols to collect whole blood in K2EDTA tubes. For TCRbeta analysis, collaborator samples were shipped as frozen whole blood, as isolated PBMCs, or as DNA extracted from either sample type. TCRbeta CDR3 regions were amplified from genomic DNA by means of the immunoSEQ Assay, a bias-controlled multiplex PCR. The published analysis was carried out like this. Nucleated cell counts per sample were estimated from amplification of reference gene primers within the assay. To quantify the absolute abundance of each unique TCRbeta CDR3 rearrangement, sequence reads were collapsed and filtered. Productive Simpson clonality was computed per sample as the square root of Simpson's diversity index over productive rearrangements. TCRdb retrieved this table from immuneACCESS and kept in-frame rearrangements only. Not all clones are present; in checked studies, unresolved V genes account for under half, and no reason is known for the remainder. Clone size and the V and J calls come from that table; the DNA yielded D and trimming. A total of about 20,000 clones appear in this sample, 65% to 85% of them only once. Together, the top ten hold over 20% of the sample.

There are a few counts of this clone. Its target antigen remains unknown. No base quality values were provided; no much bigger clone lies one nucleotide off. What the authors observed across the whole study: Clinical and demographic metadata were provided uncurated, with the amount varying by source and participant.

Source material: peripheral blood. This TCR derives from a man aged 80 or over with active or convalescent COVID-19. The rearranged chain carries TRBV12-5 and TRBJ1-3; 7 nucleotides in the junction match TRBD1. The CDR3 loop reads CASAYRQGFSGNTIYF. The DNA sequence follows: TGTGCTAGTGCCTATAGACAGGGCTTCTCTGGAAACACCATATATTTT.